This entry lists 3 T cell receptor beta chains sequenced from one sample in a study of post-analysis software for immune sequencing data. General study findings and limits: TRBV segments more frequent in patients than in controls numbered several and included TRBV5-6, TRBV5-1 and TRBV20-1.

These receptors lack a known antigen. Unique molecular identifiers featured in each of the TCR beta cDNA libraries. One entry per CDR3 protein, called by TCRdb with MiXCR from the PCR reads. Among hundreds of thousands of distinct CDR3 sequences listed, 30% were seen once. The sequenced material came from blood. These TCRs come from a girl under 18 with multiple sclerosis.

This chain links TRBV10-3 with TRBJ1-4; unclear D gene. Germline V gene sequence: CDR1 ENHRY, CDR2 SYGVKD. This CDR3 region has 15 residues. Trimming left V 0 bases short and J 0 bases short, with 5 bases between. The CDR3 DNA follows: TGTGCCATCAGTGAGTCGAGATCAACTAATGAAAAACTGTTTTTT. It translates to CAISESRSTNEKLFF.

This clonotype was seen just once. One end of the junction varies from germline; a read error may be responsible. The V call is TRBV4-1, the J call TRBJ2-7; no firm D call. The CDR3 is made up of 13 amino acids. Germline V gene data show CDR1 as MGHRA and CDR2 as YSYEKL. In DNA form, the CDR3 reads TGCGCCAGCCGGCTCAGCACCTCCCACGAGCAGTACTTC. Its translation is CASRLSTSHEQYF.

The J gene is TRBJ2-5, the V gene TRBV7-2; 8 positions match TRBD2. The CDR3 totals 14 residues. Germline values: CDR1 SGHTA, CDR2 FQGNSA. The J segment lost 11 bases and the V segment lost 3 bases, leaving 11 bases of the junction unmatched. The CDR3 DNA is TGTGCCAGCAGCTTGGGACTAGTGGGAGGTTTTCAGTACTTC. The encoded protein is CASSLGLVGGFQYF.